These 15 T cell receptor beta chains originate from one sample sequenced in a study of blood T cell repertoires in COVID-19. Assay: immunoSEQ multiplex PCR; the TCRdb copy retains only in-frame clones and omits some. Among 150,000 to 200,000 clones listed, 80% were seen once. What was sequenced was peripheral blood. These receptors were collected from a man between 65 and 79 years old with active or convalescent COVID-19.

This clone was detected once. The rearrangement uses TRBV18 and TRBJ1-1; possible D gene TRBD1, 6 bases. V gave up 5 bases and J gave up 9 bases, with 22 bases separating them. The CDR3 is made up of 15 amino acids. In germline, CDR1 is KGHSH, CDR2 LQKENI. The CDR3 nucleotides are TGTGCCAGCTCAATGGGTGGTGGAGCAGGGGACAAAGCTTTCTTT. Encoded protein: CASSMGGGAGDKAFF.

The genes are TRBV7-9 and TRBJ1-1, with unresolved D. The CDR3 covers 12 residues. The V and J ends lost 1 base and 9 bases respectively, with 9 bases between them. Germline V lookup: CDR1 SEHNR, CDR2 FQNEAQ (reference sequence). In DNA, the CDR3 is TGTGCCAGCAGCTTAGACCGGGGTCAAGCTTTCTTT. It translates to CASSLDRGQAFF. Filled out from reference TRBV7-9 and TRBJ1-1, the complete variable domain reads DTGVSQNPRHKITKRGQNVTFRCDPISEHNRLYWYRQTLGQGPEFLTYFQNEAQLEKSRLLSDRFSAERPKGSFSTLEIQRTEQGDSAMYLCASSLDRGQAFFGQGTRLTVV.

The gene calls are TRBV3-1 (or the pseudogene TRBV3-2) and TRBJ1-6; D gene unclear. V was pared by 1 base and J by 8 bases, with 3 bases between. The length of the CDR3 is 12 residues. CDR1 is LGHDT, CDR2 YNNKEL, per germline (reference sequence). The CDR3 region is CASSQADSPLHF. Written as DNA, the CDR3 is TGTGCCAGCAGCCAAGCGGATTCACCCCTCCACTTT.

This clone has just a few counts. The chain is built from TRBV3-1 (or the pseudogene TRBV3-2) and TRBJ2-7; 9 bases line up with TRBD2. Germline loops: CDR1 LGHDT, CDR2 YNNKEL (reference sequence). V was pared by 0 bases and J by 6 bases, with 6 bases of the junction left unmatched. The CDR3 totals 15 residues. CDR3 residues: CASSQDGGRAIEQYF. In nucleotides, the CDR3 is TGTGCCAGCAGCCAAGATGGCGGGAGGGCTATCGAGCAGTACTTC.

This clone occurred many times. The CDR3, as DNA: TGTGCCAGCAGCTTCGGGACTAGCGTCACAGATACGCAGTATTTT. Its translation: CASSFGTSVTDTQYF. The J gene is TRBJ2-3, the V gene TRBV11-3; TRBD2 matches 10 bases. This CDR3 region has 15 residues. Per the germline V gene, CDR1 is SGHNT and CDR2 is YENEEA. The ends lost 3 bases at V and 2 bases at J; junction bases unmatched: 2.

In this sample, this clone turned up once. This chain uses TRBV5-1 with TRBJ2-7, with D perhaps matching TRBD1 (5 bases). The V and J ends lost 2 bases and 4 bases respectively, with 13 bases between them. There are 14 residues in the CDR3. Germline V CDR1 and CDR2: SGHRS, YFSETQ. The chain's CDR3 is CASSFLGARYEQYF. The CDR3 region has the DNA TGCGCCAGCAGCTTTTTAGGGGCCAGGTACGAGCAGTACTTC.

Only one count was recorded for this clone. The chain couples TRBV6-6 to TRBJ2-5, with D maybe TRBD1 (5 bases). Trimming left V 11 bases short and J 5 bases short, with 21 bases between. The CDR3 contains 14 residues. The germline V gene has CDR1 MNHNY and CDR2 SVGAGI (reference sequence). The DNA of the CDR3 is TGTGCCTCCAGGGTCTTTCCCGTAGGGGAGACCCAGTACTTC. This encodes CASRVFPVGETQYF.

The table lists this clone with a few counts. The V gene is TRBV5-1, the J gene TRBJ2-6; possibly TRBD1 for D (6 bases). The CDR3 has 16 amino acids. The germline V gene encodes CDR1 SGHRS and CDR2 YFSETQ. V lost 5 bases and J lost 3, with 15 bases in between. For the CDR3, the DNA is TGCGCCAGCAGTTCCCAGGGGATTGATGGGGCCAACGTCCTGACTTTC. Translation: CASSSQGIDGANVLTF.

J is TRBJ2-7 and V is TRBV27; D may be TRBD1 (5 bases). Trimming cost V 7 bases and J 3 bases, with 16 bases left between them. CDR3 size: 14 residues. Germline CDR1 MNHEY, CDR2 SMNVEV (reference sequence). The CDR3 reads CASTPRARVYEQYF. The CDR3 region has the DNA TGTGCCAGCACCCCACGGGCCAGGGTCTACGAGCAGTACTTC.

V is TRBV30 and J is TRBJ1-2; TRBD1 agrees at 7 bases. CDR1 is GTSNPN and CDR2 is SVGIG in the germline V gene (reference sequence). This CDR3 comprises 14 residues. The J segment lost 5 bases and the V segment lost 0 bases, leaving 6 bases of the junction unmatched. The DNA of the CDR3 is TGTGCCTGGAGTGTAGACAGGGCCCAGTATGGCTACACCTTC. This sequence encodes CAWSVDRAQYGYTF. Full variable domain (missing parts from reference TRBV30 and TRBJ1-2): SQTIHQWPATLVQPVGSPLSLECTVEGTSNPNLYWYRQAAGRGLQLLFYSVGIGQISSEVPQNLSASRPQDRQFILSSKKLLLSDSGFYLCAWSVDRAQYGYTFGSGTRLTVV.

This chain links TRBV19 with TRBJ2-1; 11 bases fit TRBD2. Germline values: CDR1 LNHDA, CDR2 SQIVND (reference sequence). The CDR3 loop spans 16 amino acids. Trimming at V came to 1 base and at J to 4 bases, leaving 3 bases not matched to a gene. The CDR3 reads CASSIGLAGGYNEQFF. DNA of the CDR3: TGTGCCAGTAGTATAGGGCTAGCGGGGGGATACAATGAGCAGTTCTTC.

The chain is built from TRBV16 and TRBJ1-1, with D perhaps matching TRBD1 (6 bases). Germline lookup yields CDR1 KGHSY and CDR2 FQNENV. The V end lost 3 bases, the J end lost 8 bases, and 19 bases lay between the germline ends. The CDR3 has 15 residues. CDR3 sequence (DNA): TGTGCCAGCAGCCAGAATTCGGGGGGGCTAAAGGAAGCTTTCTTT. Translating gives CASSQNSGGLKEAFF.

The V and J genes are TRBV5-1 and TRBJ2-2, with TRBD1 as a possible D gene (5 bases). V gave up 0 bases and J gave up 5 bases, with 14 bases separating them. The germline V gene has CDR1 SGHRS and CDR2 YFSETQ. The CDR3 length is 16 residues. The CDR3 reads CASSLGPQGSTGELFF. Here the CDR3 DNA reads TGCGCCAGCAGCTTGGGGCCCCAGGGTTCGACCGGGGAGCTGTTTTTT.

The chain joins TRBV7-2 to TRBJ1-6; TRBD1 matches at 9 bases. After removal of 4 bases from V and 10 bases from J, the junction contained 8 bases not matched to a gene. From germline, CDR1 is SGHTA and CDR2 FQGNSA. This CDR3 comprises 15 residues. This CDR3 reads CASSSRDRVSSPLHF. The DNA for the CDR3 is TGTGCCAGCAGCTCCCGGGACAGGGTTAGCTCACCCCTCCACTTT.

The CDR3 DNA is TGTGCCAGCCGGGGAGGGCGTGTCACAGATACGCAGTATTTT. Protein product: CASRGGRVTDTQYF. The V gene is TRBV6-6, the J gene TRBJ2-3, with 7 bases matching TRBD2. CDR3 length equals 14 residues. Per the germline V gene, CDR1 is MNHNY and CDR2 is SVGAGI (reference sequence). Trimming took 8 bases from V and 2 from J; bases not matched to a gene: 7.